The next 32 T cell receptor beta chains were all read from a single sample in a study of T cell responses to AZD1222 COVID-19 vaccine (dated by TCRdb to the early 2020s). Library preparation employed the immunoSEQ multiplex PCR assay. Entries here come from immuneACCESS through TCRdb and include only in-frame sequences with V and J called. Some clones fail to appear in such tables; in the studies checked, an unresolved V gene covers under half of the shortfall, and the cause of the remainder is unknown. This sample lists around 100,000 clones; around 87% were detected once. The ten largest clonotypes hold more than 3.5% of the sample. The intended sense of this specimen's time point label: baseline before first vaccination. The treatment or condition label here, explained by the study, means: meningococcal conjugate vaccine given as trial control. The sample was peripheral blood, taken on day 0 of MenACWY control vaccination. The receptors shown here come from an adult in good health.

This sequence joins TRBV7-2 and TRBJ1-4; maybe TRBD1 (6 bases). Germline lookup yields CDR1 SGHTA and CDR2 FQGNSA. The CDR3 spans 15 residues. The germline V and J ends were trimmed by 2 bases and 7 bases, with 14 bases remaining between them. The CDR3 sequence is CASSLSSGRGEKLFF. The CDR3 DNA reads as TGTGCCAGCAGCTTATCGTCGGGCAGGGGTGAAAAACTGTTTTTT.

This clone appeared a single time. The genes are TRBV11-3 and TRBJ2-1; 8 bases agree with TRBD2. CDR1 is SGHNT and CDR2 is YENEEA in the germline V gene. CDR3 length: 16 residues. V lost 0 bases, J lost 8 bases, and 9 bases stayed unmatched. The CDR3 spells CASSLEAGGGPYEQFF. CDR3 nucleotides: TGTGCCAGCAGCTTAGAAGCCGGCGGGGGGCCATATGAGCAGTTCTTC.

The J gene is TRBJ2-7, the V gene TRBV19; 8 bases are a match to TRBD1. J lost 6 bases, V lost 9 bases, and 13 bases had no gene match. This CDR3 has 14 residues. The germline CDR1 and CDR2 sequences are LNHDA and SQIVND (reference sequence). In DNA form, the CDR3 reads TGTGCCAGCAGACAGGGGCCGTCGGGGACCGAGCAGTACTTC. It is translated as CASRQGPSGTEQYF.

The chain carries TRBV7-2 and TRBJ2-4; the D call may be TRBD1 or TRBD2 (5 bases each). CDR1 is SGHTA, CDR2 FQGNSA, per germline. The V end lost 8 bases, the J end lost 1 base, and 18 bases lay between the germline ends. The CDR3 has 16 amino acids. The CDR3 loop is CASQVGTGNAKNIQYF. The CDR3 region has the DNA TGTGCCAGCCAAGTGGGGACGGGAAATGCCAAAAACATTCAGTACTTC.

The chain has TRBV6-2 or TRBV6-3 and TRBJ1-5; D is uncertain. This CDR3 comprises 12 residues. Germline assignment: CDR1 MNHEY and CDR2 SVGEGT. Trimming took off 2 bases at V and 9 bases at J, with 8 bases between the two ends. CDR3 sequence: CASSYPNLPQHF. The CDR3 DNA follows: TGTGCCAGCAGTTACCCCAATTTGCCCCAGCATTTT.

The chain employs TRBV4-1 and TRBJ1-4, with 7 bases aligning to TRBD1. CDR3 size: 14 residues. Germline V gene data show CDR1 as MGHRA and CDR2 as YSYEKL. Unmatched junction bases numbered 1, after V lost 4 bases and J lost 2 bases. The CDR3 DNA reads as TGCGCCAGCAGCCTGACAGGGACTAATGAAAAACTGTTTTTT. This sequence encodes CASSLTGTNEKLFF.

This clone was recorded once. The chain combines TRBV7-2 with TRBJ2-1; 14 bases align to TRBD2. Trimming at V came to 7 bases and at J to 6 bases, leaving 5 bases not matched to a gene. Germline CDR1 reads SGHTA; CDR2 reads FQGNSA. There are 15 residues in the CDR3. The CDR3: CASTTGLAGVNEQFF. CDR3 nucleotide sequence: TGTGCCAGCACCACGGGACTAGCGGGAGTCAATGAGCAGTTCTTC.

V usage is TRBV5-1 and J usage is TRBJ2-4, with 7 nucleotides matching TRBD1. With 3 bases clipped from V and 8 bases from J, the junction kept 11 bases outside the gene matches. From germline, CDR1 is SGHRS and CDR2 YFSETQ. This CDR3 is 15 amino acids long. As DNA, the CDR3 is TGCGCCAGCAGCTATGCAGGAACAGGGGATGACATTCAGTACTTC. Protein sequence: CASSYAGTGDDIQYF.

V is TRBV19 and J is TRBJ2-2; D could derive from TRBD1 or TRBD2 (6 bases each). Per germline, CDR1 LNHDA and CDR2 SQIVND (reference sequence). Trimming pared 6 bases from V and 3 bases from J, leaving 14 bases between. CDR3 length equals 15 residues. The CDR3 DNA reads as TGTGCCAGTAGAGGGTTGGGGGGCGACACCGGGGAGCTGTTTTTT. It codes for CASRGLGGDTGELFF.

The chain joins TRBV7-3 to TRBJ2-3, with D perhaps matching TRBD1 (7 bases). Per germline, CDR1 SGHTA and CDR2 FQGTGA. Trimming shortened V by 4 bases and J by 10 bases, and 15 bases separated the two germline ends. This CDR3 is built from 13 residues. CDR3 amino acids: CASSSYRGLAQYF. In nucleotides, the CDR3 is TGTGCCAGCAGCTCCTACAGGGGACTGGCGCAGTATTTT.

V usage is TRBV11-2 and J usage is TRBJ2-7; D not certain. The V and J ends lost 0 bases and 2 bases respectively, with 11 bases between them. Germline V gene lookup returns CDR1 SGHAT and CDR2 FQNNGV. This CDR3 contains 15 residues. Here the CDR3 DNA reads TGTGCCAGCAGCTTAGATGGTTCAGTTCCCTACGAGCAGTACTTC. This codes for CASSLDGSVPYEQYF.

This chain links TRBV5-8 with TRBJ1-6; D is uncertain. V was clipped by 0 bases and J by 8 bases, with 12 bases between them. The CDR3 has 15 residues. In germline, CDR1 is SGHTS, CDR2 YDEGEE. The CDR3: CASSLGQALDSPLHF. The CDR3 DNA reads TGTGCCAGCAGCTTGGGGCAGGCCCTGGATTCACCCCTCCACTTT.

The J gene is TRBJ2-5, the V gene TRBV5-1, with D tentatively TRBD1 or TRBD2 (5 bases each). The CDR3 has 14 amino acids. Germline loops: CDR1 SGHRS, CDR2 YFSETQ. V lost 8 bases, J lost 4 bases, and 18 bases lay in between. CDR3 amino acids: CASDRDELGETQYF. DNA for the CDR3: TGCGCCAGTGATCGGGACGAGCTAGGAGAGACCCAGTACTTC. Drawing the rest from reference TRBV5-1 and TRBJ2-5, the complete variable domain is KAGVTQTPRYLIKTRGQQVTLSCSPISGHRSVSWYQQTPGQGLQFLFEYFSETQRNKGNFPGRFSGRQFSNSRSEMNVSTLELGDSALYLCASDRDELGETQYFGPGTRLLVL.

This clone has a single count. The chain has TRBV30 and TRBJ1-5; a possible D gene is TRBD1 (6 bases). Trimming shortened V by 4 bases and J by 5 bases, and 15 bases separated the two germline ends. Germline CDR1 and CDR2: GTSNPN and SVGIG (reference sequence). There are 14 residues in the CDR3. The CDR3 DNA is TGTGCCTGGAATGGCAGGGGAAACGATCAGCCCCAGCATTTT. This translates into CAWNGRGNDQPQHF.

The table lists this clone with a few counts. The chain links TRBV5-1 to TRBJ2-3; 7 nucleotides align to TRBD2. V lost 4 bases to trimming and J lost 3 bases; unmatched junction nucleotides: 14. Per germline, CDR1 SGHRS and CDR2 YFSETQ. The CDR3 loop spans 17 amino acids. The CDR3: CASSRSSGGGRTDTQYF. The CDR3 DNA sequence: TGCGCCAGCAGCCGTAGCTCAGGAGGCGGGAGAACAGATACGCAGTATTTT.

The chain links TRBV7-2 to TRBJ2-7, with TRBD2 as a possible D gene (8 bases). From germline, CDR1 is SGHTA and CDR2 FQGNSA. Trimming removed 5 bases from V and 4 bases from J, with 15 bases in between. The CDR3 runs to 14 residues. Here the CDR3 reads CASSPRGGQYEQYF. CDR3 DNA: TGTGCCAGCAGCCCCCGGGGGGGACAGTACGAGCAGTACTTC.

This sequence joins TRBV10-3 and TRBJ1-3, with 7 bases matching TRBD1. CDR1 is ENHRY and CDR2 is SYGVKD in the germline V gene. V was pared by 6 bases and J by 1 base, with 9 bases of the junction left unmatched. This CDR3 comprises 16 residues. The CDR3 nucleotides are TGTGCCATCAGGGTGAGGGGGACAGTTTCTGGAAACACCATATATTTT. Its protein is CAIRVRGTVSGNTIYF.

The chain has TRBV7-2 and TRBJ1-6, with D unresolved. This CDR3 is built from 16 residues. Between the trimmed V and J ends, which lost 4 bases and 4 bases, there was a span of 14 bases. Germline loops: CDR1 SGHTA, CDR2 FQGNSA. The CDR3 is CASSSREVGYNSPLHF. CDR3 DNA sequence: TGTGCCAGCAGCTCCCGGGAGGTCGGGTATAATTCACCCCTCCACTTT.

The chain carries TRBV7-9 and TRBJ1-1; D unclear. The CDR3 sequence is 14 residues long. V lost 0 bases and J 7 bases, leaving 12 bases between the germline ends. Germline CDR1 is SEHNR and CDR2 is FQNEAQ (reference sequence). CDR3 protein: CASSLASWGGEAFF. The CDR3 nucleotides are TGTGCCAGCAGCTTAGCTAGTTGGGGAGGTGAAGCTTTCTTT.

The chain carries TRBV7-9 and TRBJ2-2; weak D call: TRBD1 (7 bases). The germline V gene encodes CDR1 SEHNR and CDR2 FQNEAQ (reference sequence). The CDR3 runs to 14 residues. The V end lost 5 bases, the J end lost 7 bases, and 14 bases lay between the germline ends. The CDR3 loop is CASSTQGTGGELFF. Here the CDR3 DNA reads TGTGCCAGCAGCACACAGGGGACTGGCGGGGAGCTGTTTTTT.

The sample holds one count of this clone. V and J are TRBV4-2 and TRBJ1-6, with D perhaps matching TRBD1 (5 bases). Germline V gene sequence: CDR1 LGHNA, CDR2 YNFKEQ. The CDR3 runs to 15 residues. V was pared by 1 base and J by 8 bases, with 12 bases between. The CDR3 here is CASSQAGRVDSPLHF. The CDR3 coding sequence is TGTGCCAGCAGCCAAGCGGGCAGGGTTGATTCACCCCTCCACTTT.

This chain connects TRBV4-1 to TRBJ1-1; 11 bases map to TRBD1. The trim removed 4 bases at V and 6 bases at J, leaving 10 bases unmatched. The CDR3 is 16 residues long. CDR1 is MGHRA, CDR2 YSYEKL, per germline. CDR3 loop: CASSRSTGQGAAEAFF. CDR3 in DNA: TGCGCCAGCAGCCGATCAACCGGACAGGGGGCTGCTGAAGCTTTCTTT.

This clone was recorded many times. The chain employs TRBV6-5 and TRBJ2-7; maybe TRBD1 (6 bases). CDR3 length equals 12 residues. Deletions cut 6 bases from V and 6 bases from J, with 12 bases between. Germline loops: CDR1 MNHEY, CDR2 SVGAGI. This CDR3 is CASSPTGTEQYF. As DNA, the CDR3 is TGTGCCAGCAGCCCGACAGGAACCGAGCAGTACTTC.

V gene TRBV6-1 combines with J gene TRBJ1-5; the match to TRBD1 covers 8 bases. The germline V gene has CDR1 MNHNS and CDR2 SASEGT. The CDR3 has 17 residues. Trimming removed 1 base from V and 6 bases from J; junction bases left unmatched: 11. CDR3 DNA: TGTGCCAGCAGTGAAGTTTTTGGGTCAGGGGGCGGTCAGCCCCAGCATTTT. Translated, it gives CASSEVFGSGGGQPQHF.

The chain has TRBV4-1 and TRBJ2-7; TRBD1 matches 9 bases. The V and J ends lost 3 bases and 2 bases, in that order; junction bases with no gene match: 11. CDR1 and CDR2 (germline): MGHRA, YSYEKL. The CDR3 is 17 amino acids. CDR3 nucleotides: TGCGCCAGCAGCCATCCCTGGGGACAGGGAGTACCCTACGAGCAGTACTTC. It yields the protein CASSHPWGQGVPYEQYF.

The V gene is TRBV9, the J gene TRBJ1-1, with D possibly being TRBD1 (5 bases). The CDR3 contains 15 residues. Germline V gene sequence: CDR1 SGDLS, CDR2 YYNGEE. V was pared by 0 bases and J by 1 base, with 10 bases between. CDR3 in amino acids: CASSVDGGENTEAFF. The CDR3 DNA reads as TGTGCCAGCAGCGTAGATGGGGGGGAGAACACTGAAGCTTTCTTT.

This chain connects TRBV4-3 to TRBJ2-1; D is perhaps TRBD1 (6 bases). V was cut by 1 base and J by 9 bases, with 13 bases left in between. CDR1 is LGHNA and CDR2 is YSLEER in the germline V gene. This CDR3 region has 14 residues. The CDR3 DNA reads TGCGCCAGCAGCCAAGGGCAGGGGTTCGGTGAGCAGTTCTTC. Residues: CASSQGQGFGEQFF.

The CDR3 region has the DNA TGTGCCAGCAGTTTATTCGGACAGGGCAGGTCCTACGAGCAGTACTTC. Amino acid sequence: CASSLFGQGRSYEQYF. The chain combines TRBV27 with TRBJ2-7, with 8 bases identical to TRBD1. V was pared by 1 base and J by 1 base, with 6 bases of the junction left unmatched. This CDR3 is built from 16 residues. In germline, CDR1 is MNHEY, CDR2 SMNVEV (reference sequence).

V and J are TRBV7-2 and TRBJ2-7, with 9 bases that match TRBD2. The CDR3 consists of 15 residues. Looked up from germline, CDR1 is SGHTA and CDR2 is FQGNSA. The V and J ends lost 1 base and 5 bases, in that order; junction bases with no gene match: 6. The CDR3 DNA sequence: TGTGCCAGCAGCTTAGTGGCGGGAGGGGAACACGAGCAGTACTTC. This translates into CASSLVAGGEHEQYF.

CDR3 sequence: CASSLEGTSGFSTDTQYF. CDR3 sequence (DNA): TGCGCCAGCAGCTTGGAAGGGACTAGCGGGTTTAGCACAGATACGCAGTATTTT. V gene TRBV5-1 combines with J gene TRBJ2-3; 12 nucleotides agree with TRBD2. The CDR3 sequence is 18 residues long. With 0 bases clipped from V and 0 bases from J, the junction kept 5 bases outside the gene matches. Per germline, CDR1 SGHRS and CDR2 YFSETQ.

The chain couples TRBV5-6 to TRBJ2-1, with a possible D match to TRBD1 (5 bases). Germline V CDR1 and CDR2: SGHDT, YYEEEE. V dropped 3 bases and J dropped 10 bases, with 11 bases sitting between them. This CDR3 is built from 12 residues. CDR3 sequence reads: CASSSDSREQFF. The CDR3, as DNA: TGTGCCAGCAGCTCTGACAGCAGGGAGCAGTTCTTC.

The V call is TRBV5-5, the J call TRBJ2-5, with 14 positions matching TRBD2. The length of the CDR3 is 17 residues. Germline CDR1 reads SGHKS; CDR2 reads YYEKEE (reference sequence). Losses at the gene ends were 3 bases for V and 5 bases for J; bases not matched to a gene: 9. CDR3 residues: CASSSLGTSGGRETQYF. CDR3 sequence (DNA): TGTGCCAGCAGCTCCTTAGGGACTAGCGGGGGCCGGGAGACCCAGTACTTC.